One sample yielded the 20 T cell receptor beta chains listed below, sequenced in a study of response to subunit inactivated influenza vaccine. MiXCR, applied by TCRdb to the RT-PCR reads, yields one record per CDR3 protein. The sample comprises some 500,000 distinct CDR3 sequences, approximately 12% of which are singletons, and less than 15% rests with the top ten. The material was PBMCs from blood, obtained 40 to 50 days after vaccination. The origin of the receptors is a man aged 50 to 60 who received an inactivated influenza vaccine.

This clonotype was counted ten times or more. DNA for the CDR3: TGCGCCAGCAGCTTAGGGGGACGGTCGAACACTGAAGCTTTCTTT. Translating gives CASSLGGRSNTEAFF. This chain joins TRBV5-1 and TRBJ1-1; tentative D call: TRBD1 (6 bases). This CDR3 has 15 amino acids. CDR1 and CDR2 (germline): SGHRS, YFSETQ. Trimming pared 2 bases from V and 1 base from J, leaving 12 bases between. The complete variable domain, with remaining parts taken from reference TRBV5-1 and TRBJ1-1, reads KAGVTQTPRYLIKTRGQQVTLSCSPISGHRSVSWYQQTPGQGLQFLFEYFSETQRNKGNFPGRFSGRQFSNSRSEMNVSTLELGDSALYLCASSLGGRSNTEAFFGQGTRLTVV.

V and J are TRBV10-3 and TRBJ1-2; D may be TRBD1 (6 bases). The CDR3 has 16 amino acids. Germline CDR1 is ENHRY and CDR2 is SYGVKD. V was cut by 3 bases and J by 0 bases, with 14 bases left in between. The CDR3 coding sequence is TGTGCCATCAGTGACTTGGACAGAAGCCCTAACTATGGCTACACCTTC. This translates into CAISDLDRSPNYGYTF.

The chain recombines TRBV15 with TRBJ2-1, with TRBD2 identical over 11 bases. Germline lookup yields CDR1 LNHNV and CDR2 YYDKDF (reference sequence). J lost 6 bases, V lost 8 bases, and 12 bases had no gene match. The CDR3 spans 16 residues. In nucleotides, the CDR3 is TGTGCCACCTGCACATTAGCGGGGGGGCAACGCAATGAGCAGTTCTTC. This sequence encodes CATCTLAGGQRNEQFF.

CDR3 in DNA: TGTGCCAGCACATCTCCCACGGGACAGAACACTGAAGCTTTCTTT. The encoded protein is CASTSPTGQNTEAFF. The rearrangement links TRBV28 to TRBJ1-1; perhaps TRBD1 as D (6 bases). The length of the CDR3 is 15 residues. Germline-derived CDR1 and CDR2 are MDHEN and SYDVKM. Trimming removed 7 bases from V and 1 base from J, with 16 bases in between.

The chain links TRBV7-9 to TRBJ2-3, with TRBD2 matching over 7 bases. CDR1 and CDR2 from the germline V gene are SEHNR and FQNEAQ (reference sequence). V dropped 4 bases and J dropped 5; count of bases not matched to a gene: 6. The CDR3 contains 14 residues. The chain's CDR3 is CASSSPGGRDTQYF. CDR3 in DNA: TGTGCCAGCAGCTCCCCGGGGGGACGAGATACGCAGTATTTT.

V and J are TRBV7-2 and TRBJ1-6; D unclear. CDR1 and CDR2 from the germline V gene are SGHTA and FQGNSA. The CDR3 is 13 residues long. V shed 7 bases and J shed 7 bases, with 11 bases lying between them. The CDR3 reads CASTPVGNSPLHF. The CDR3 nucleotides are TGTGCCAGCACCCCGGTAGGGAATTCACCCCTCCACTTT.

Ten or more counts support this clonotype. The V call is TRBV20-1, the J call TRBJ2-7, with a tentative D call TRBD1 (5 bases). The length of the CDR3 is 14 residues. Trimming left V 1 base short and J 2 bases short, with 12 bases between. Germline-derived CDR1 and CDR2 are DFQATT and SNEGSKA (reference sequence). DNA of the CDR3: TGCAGTGCTAGAGTTAGAAGGGGCCCCTACGAGCAGTACTTC. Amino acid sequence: CSARVRRGPYEQYF.

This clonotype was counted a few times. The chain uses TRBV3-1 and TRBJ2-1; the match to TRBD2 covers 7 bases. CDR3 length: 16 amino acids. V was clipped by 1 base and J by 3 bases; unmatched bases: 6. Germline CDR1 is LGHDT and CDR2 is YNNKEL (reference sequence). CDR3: CASSQGLRENYNEQFF. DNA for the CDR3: TGTGCCAGCAGCCAAGGTTTGCGGGAGAACTACAATGAGCAGTTCTTC.

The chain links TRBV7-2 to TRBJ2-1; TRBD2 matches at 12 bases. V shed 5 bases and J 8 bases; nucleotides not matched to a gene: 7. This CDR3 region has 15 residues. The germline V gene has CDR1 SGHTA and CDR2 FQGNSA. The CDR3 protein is CASSQTSGSVYEQFF. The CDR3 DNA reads TGTGCCAGCAGCCAGACTAGCGGGAGTGTCTATGAGCAGTTCTTC.

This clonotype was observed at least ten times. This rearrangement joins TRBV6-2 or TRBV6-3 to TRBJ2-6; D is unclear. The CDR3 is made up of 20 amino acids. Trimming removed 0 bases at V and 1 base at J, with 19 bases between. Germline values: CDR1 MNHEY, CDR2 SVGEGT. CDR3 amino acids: CASSYSIPRVPPSGANVLTF. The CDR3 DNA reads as TGTGCCAGCAGTTACTCGATACCAAGGGTACCCCCTTCTGGGGCCAACGTCCTGACTTTC.

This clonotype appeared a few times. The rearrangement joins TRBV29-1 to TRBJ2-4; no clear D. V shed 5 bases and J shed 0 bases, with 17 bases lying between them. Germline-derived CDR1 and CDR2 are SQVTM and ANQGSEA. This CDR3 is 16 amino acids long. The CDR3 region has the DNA TGCAGCGTTTCTACACGCCTAGGAGTAGCCAAAAACATTCAGTACTTC. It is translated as CSVSTRLGVAKNIQYF.

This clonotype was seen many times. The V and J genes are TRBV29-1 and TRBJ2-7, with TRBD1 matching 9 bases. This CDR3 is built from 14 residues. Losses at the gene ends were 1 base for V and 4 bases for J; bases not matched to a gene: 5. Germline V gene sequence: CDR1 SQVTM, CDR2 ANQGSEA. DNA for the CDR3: TGCAGCGTTGAAGTACGGGACAGGGATTACGAGCAGTACTTC. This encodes CSVEVRDRDYEQYF.

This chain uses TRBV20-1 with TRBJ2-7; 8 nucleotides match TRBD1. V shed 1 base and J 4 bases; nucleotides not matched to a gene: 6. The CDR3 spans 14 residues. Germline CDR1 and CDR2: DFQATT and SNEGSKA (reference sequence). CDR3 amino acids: CSARVPGGLYEQYF. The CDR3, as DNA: TGCAGTGCTAGAGTGCCAGGGGGCTTGTACGAGCAGTACTTC.

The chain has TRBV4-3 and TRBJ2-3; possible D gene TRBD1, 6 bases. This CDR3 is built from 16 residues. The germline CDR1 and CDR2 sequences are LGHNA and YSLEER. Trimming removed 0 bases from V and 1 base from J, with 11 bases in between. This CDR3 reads CASSQDGPGGTDTQYF. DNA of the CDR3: TGCGCCAGCAGCCAAGATGGTCCAGGGGGCACAGATACGCAGTATTTT.

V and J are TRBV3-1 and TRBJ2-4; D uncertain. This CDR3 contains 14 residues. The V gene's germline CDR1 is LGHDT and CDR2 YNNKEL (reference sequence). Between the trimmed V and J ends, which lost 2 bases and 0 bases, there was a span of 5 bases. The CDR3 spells CASSQSGAKNIQYF. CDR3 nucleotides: TGTGCCAGCAGCCAATCAGGAGCCAAAAACATTCAGTACTTC.

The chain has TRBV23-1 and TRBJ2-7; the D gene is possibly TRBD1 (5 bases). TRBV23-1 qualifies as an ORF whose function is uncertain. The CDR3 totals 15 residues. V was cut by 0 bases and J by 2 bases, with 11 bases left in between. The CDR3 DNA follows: TGCGCCAGCAGTCAATCAGTACAGGACCCCTACGAGCAGTACTTC. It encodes CASSQSVQDPYEQYF.

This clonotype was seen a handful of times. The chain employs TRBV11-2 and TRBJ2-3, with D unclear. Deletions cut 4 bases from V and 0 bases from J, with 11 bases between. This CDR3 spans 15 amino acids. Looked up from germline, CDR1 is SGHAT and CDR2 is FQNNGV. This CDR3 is CASSSPGSSTDTQYF. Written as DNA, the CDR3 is TGTGCCAGCAGCTCCCCCGGGTCTAGCACAGATACGCAGTATTTT.

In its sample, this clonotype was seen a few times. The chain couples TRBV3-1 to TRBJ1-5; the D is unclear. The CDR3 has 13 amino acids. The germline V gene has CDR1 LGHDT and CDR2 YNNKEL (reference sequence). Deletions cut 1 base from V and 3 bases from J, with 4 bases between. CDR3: CASSQGLNQPQHF. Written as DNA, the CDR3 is TGTGCCAGCAGCCAAGGTCTCAATCAGCCCCAGCATTTT.

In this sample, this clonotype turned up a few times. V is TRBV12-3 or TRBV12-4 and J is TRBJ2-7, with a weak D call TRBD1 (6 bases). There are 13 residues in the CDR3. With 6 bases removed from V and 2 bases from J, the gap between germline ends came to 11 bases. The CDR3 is CASRLQGTYEQYF. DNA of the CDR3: TGTGCCAGCAGATTACAGGGAACCTACGAGCAGTACTTC.

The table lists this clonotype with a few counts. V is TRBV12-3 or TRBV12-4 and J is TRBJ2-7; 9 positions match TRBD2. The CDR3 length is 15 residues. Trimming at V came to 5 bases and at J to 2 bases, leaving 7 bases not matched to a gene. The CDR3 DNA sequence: TGTGCCAGCAGTCCACGGACTAGCGTAACCTACGAGCAGTACTTC. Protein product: CASSPRTSVTYEQYF.